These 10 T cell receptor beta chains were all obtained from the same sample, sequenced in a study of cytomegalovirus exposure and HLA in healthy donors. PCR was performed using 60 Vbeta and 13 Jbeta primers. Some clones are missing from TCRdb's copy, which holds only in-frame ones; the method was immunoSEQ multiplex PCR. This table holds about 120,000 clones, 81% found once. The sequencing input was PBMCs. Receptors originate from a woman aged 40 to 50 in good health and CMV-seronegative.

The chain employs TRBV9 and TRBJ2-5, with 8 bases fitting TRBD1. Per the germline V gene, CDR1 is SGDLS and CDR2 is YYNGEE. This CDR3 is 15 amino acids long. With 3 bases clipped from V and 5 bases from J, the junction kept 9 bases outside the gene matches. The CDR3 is CASSARDRRFETQYF. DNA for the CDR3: TGTGCCAGCAGCGCCCGGGACAGGAGATTTGAGACCCAGTACTTC.

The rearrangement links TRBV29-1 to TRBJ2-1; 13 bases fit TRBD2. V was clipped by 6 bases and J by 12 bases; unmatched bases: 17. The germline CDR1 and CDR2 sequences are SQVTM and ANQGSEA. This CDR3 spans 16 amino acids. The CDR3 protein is CSVEKVGLAGASGQFF. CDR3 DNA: TGCAGCGTCGAAAAAGTCGGACTAGCGGGAGCGTCAGGGCAGTTCTTC.

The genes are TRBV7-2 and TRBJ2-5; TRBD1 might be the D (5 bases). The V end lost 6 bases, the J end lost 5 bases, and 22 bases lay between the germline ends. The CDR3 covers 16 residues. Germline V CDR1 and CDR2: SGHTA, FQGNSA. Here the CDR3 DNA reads TGTGCCAGCAGGCCCCGGACACACCTAAAGGGGGAGACCCAGTACTTC. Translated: CASRPRTHLKGETQYF.

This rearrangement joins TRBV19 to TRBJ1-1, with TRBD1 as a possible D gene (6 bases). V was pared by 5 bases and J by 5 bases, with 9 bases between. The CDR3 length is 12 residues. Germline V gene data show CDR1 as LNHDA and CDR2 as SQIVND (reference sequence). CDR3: CASSRDRTEAFF. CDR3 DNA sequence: TGTGCCAGTAGTCGTGACAGGACTGAAGCTTTCTTT.

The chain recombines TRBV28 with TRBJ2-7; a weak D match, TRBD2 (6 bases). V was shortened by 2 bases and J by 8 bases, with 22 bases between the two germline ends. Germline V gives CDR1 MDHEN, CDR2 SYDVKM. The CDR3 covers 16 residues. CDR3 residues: CASSLSGASASDKQYF. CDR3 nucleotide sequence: TGTGCCAGCAGTTTAAGTGGAGCTAGCGCCTCTGATAAGCAGTACTTC.

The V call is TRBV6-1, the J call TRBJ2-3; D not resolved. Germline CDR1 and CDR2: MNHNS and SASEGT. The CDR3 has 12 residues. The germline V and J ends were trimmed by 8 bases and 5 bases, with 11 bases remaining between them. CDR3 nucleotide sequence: TGTGCCAGCTCGCCGTCAGGAGATACGCAGTATTTT. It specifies CASSPSGDTQYF.

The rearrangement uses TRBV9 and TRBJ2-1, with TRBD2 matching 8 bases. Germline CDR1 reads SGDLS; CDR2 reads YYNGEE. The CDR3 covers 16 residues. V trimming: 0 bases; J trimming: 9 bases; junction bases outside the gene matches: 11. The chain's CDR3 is CASSVGSGPGGREQFF. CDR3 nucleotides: TGTGCCAGCAGCGTAGGCAGCGGGCCGGGAGGGCGTGAGCAGTTCTTC.

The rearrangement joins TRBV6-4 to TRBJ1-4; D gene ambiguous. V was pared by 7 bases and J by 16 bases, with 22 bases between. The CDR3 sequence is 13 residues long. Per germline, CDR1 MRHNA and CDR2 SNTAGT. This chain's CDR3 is CASTRPGRNERFF. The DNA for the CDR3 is TGTGCCAGCACCCGTCCCGGGAGGAACGAAAGGTTTTTT.

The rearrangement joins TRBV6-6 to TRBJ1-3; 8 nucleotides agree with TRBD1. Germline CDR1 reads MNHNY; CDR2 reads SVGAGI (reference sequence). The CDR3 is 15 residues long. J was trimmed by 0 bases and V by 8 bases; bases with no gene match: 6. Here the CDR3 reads CASGLTGVSGNTIYF. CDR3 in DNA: TGTGCCAGCGGATTGACAGGGGTCTCTGGAAACACCATATATTTT.

DNA for the CDR3: TGTGCCAGTAGTACCCCCAGGGGGCTTATGAGCTACACCTTC. The encoded protein is CASSTPRGLMSYTF. The V and J genes are TRBV19 and TRBJ1-2, with 8 bases aligning to TRBD1. The CDR3 has 14 residues. The V gene end was trimmed by 4 bases and the J gene end by 9 bases; junction bases not matched to a gene: 10. The germline V gene encodes CDR1 LNHDA and CDR2 SQIVND (reference sequence).